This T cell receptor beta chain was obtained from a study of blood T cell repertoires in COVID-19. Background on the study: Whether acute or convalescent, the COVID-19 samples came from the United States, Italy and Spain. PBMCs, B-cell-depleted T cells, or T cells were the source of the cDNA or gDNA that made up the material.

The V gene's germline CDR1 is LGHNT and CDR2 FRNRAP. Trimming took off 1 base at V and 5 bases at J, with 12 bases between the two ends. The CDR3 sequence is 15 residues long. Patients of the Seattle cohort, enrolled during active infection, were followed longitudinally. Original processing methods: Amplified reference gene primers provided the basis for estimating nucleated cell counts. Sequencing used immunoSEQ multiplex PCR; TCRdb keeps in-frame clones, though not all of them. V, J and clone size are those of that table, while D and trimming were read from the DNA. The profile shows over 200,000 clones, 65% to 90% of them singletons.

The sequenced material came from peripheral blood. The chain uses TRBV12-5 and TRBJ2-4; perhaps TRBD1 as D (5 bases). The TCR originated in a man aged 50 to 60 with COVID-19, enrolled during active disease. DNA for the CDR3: TGTGCTAGTGGTTTGGGAACCCCGACAGAAAACATTCAGTACTTC. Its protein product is CASGLGTPTENIQYF.